These 26 T cell receptor beta chains share one sample of origin, sequenced in a study of T cells expressing NK-cell markers (dated by TCRdb to the early 2020s). Library prep was done by 5' RACE. TCRdb lists the instrument as Illumina HiSeq 2000. TCRdb reprocessed the reads into one record per CDR3 protein sequence, lacking DNA. The sample table includes 350,000 to 400,000 distinct CDR3 sequences. Around 11% of the sample is taken by the ten largest. The sequenced sample was blood T cells: a sorted CD56 or NKG2C T cell subset, CD4+ or CD8+ T cells, or bulk PBMC T cells (not recorded which). The receptors derive from a woman aged 45-60 years in good health. Donor details come from another sample of the same person, matched by shared clones.

The chain has TRBV12-3 or TRBV12-4 and TRBJ2-7; TCRdb names TRBD2, which stays unverified in the absence of DNA. CDR3 length: 15 residues. CDR3 residues: CASQNSGRGPYEQYF.

The gene calls are TRBV29-1 and TRBJ1-1. Germline V CDR1 and CDR2: SQVTM, ANQGSEA. The CDR3 is 12 residues long. CDR3 amino acids: CSGRHGNTEAFF.

This chain links TRBV29-1 with TRBJ2-5; TCRdb indicates TRBD1, and absent DNA this call remains unverified. The V gene's germline CDR1 is SQVTM and CDR2 ANQGSEA. The CDR3 covers 16 residues. CDR3: CSVESSVGLQGETQYF.

The J gene is TRBJ1-3, the V gene TRBV7-6; TCRdb picks TRBD1, but there is no DNA to check that call. Germline CDR1 SGHVS, CDR2 FNYEAQ. CDR3 size: 20 residues. This chain's CDR3 is CASRFELDRRCRYSGNTIYF. Filled out from reference TRBV7-6 and TRBJ1-3, the complete variable domain reads GAGVSQSPRYKVTKRGQDVALRCDPISGHVSLYWYRQALGQGPEFLTYFNYEAQQDKSGLPNDRFSAERPEGSISTLTIQRTEQRDSAMYRCASRFELDRRCRYSGNTIYFGEGSWLTVV.

This chain joins TRBV29-1 and TRBJ2-5; TCRdb selects TRBD2, and the lack of DNA leaves this call unchecked. CDR3 length: 14 residues. CDR1 is SQVTM, CDR2 ANQGSEA, per germline. The CDR3: CSVKFPGRAETQYF.

The chain is built from TRBV10-3 and TRBJ1-5; absent DNA, TCRdb's TRBD1 call cannot be checked. This CDR3 has 14 residues. Germline CDR1 is ENHRY and CDR2 is SYGVKD. CDR3 sequence: CAISDRGSDQPQHF.

This chain connects TRBV25-1 to TRBJ2-7; TCRdb returns TRBD2, unconfirmable since there is no DNA. The CDR3 covers 15 residues. CDR1 is MGHDK and CDR2 is SYGVNS in the germline V gene. CDR3 protein: CASSGLAGDLYEQYF.

The chain has TRBV9 and TRBJ2-3; TCRdb returns TRBD1, unconfirmable since there is no DNA. The CDR3 sequence is 13 residues long. Germline CDR1 reads SGDLS; CDR2 reads YYNGEE. CDR3 protein: CASSPPERDTQYF.

The genes are TRBV12-3 or TRBV12-4 and TRBJ1-6; TCRdb returns TRBD1, unconfirmable since there is no DNA. The CDR3 runs to 14 residues. The CDR3 spells CATKQGALGSPLHF.

The chain couples TRBV11-3 to TRBJ2-2; TCRdb returns TRBD1, unconfirmable since there is no DNA. CDR1 SGHNT and CDR2 YENEEA come from the germline V gene. The CDR3 totals 15 residues. The CDR3 sequence: CASSPGEGKTGELFF.

The chain carries TRBV14 and TRBJ2-5; absent DNA, TCRdb's TRBD1 call cannot be checked. Per germline, CDR1 SGHDN and CDR2 FVKESK. The CDR3 has 15 residues. CDR3: CASSRMTGGLRTQYF.

The chain employs TRBV24-1 and TRBJ2-5; TCRdb's D call, TRBD1, is unchecked because there is no DNA. CDR3 size: 14 residues. The V gene's germline CDR1 is KGHDR and CDR2 SFDVKD. The CDR3 region is CATSGRGSQETQYF.

The genes are TRBV3-1 and TRBJ1-2; TCRdb picks TRBD1, but there is no DNA to check that call. The CDR3 runs 16 residues. Germline V lookup: CDR1 LGHDT, CDR2 YNNKEL (reference sequence). CDR3 protein: CASSQDLVGASYGYTF.

Here the CDR3 reads CSVVETTRSTGELFF. This chain uses TRBV29-1 with TRBJ2-2. Germline V gene sequence: CDR1 SQVTM, CDR2 ANQGSEA. The CDR3 runs 15 residues.

The chain is built from TRBV5-1 and TRBJ1-1. Germline V gene data show CDR1 as SGHRS and CDR2 as YFSETQ. The CDR3 covers 13 residues. The CDR3 loop is CASSLGPNTEAFF.

V and J are TRBV6-1 and TRBJ1-6; with no DNA, the TCRdb D assignment of TRBD1 cannot be verified. From germline, CDR1 is MNHNS and CDR2 SASEGT. The CDR3 runs 12 residues. This CDR3 reads CASNGGDSPLHF.

This rearrangement joins TRBV4-1 to TRBJ2-3; TCRdb's D gene call, TRBD2, goes unchecked for lack of DNA. This CDR3 contains 15 residues. Germline lookup yields CDR1 MGHRA and CDR2 YSYEKL. CDR3 region: CASSQDLAGGPLQYF.

The gene calls are TRBV5-6 and TRBJ2-1; there is no DNA to check the TCRdb D call of TRBD2. Germline V gene sequence: CDR1 SGHDT, CDR2 YYEEEE. The CDR3 is 17 amino acids. CDR3 residues: CASSGLAGGSSYNEQFF.

This chain links TRBV12-3 or TRBV12-4 with TRBJ2-4; absent DNA, TCRdb's TRBD1 call cannot be checked. This CDR3 is 15 amino acids long. The CDR3 spells CASSPRQGAKNIQYF.

The chain employs TRBV7-2 and TRBJ2-7; TCRdb's D call, TRBD1, is unchecked because there is no DNA. Germline values: CDR1 SGHTA, CDR2 FQGNSA. The CDR3 is 16 residues long. Here the CDR3 reads CASSPRRDRPSYEQYF.

The gene calls are TRBV20-1 and TRBJ2-5; TCRdb outputs TRBD2, but without DNA this stays unchecked. This CDR3 is 13 amino acids long. The germline V gene encodes CDR1 DFQATT and CDR2 SNEGSKA (reference sequence). This CDR3 is CSAAHSGGETQYF.

CDR3: CSARDPTARRDTQYF. The chain joins TRBV20-1 to TRBJ2-3. This CDR3 comprises 15 residues. Germline CDR1 is DFQATT and CDR2 is SNEGSKA (reference sequence).

The chain couples TRBV20-1 to TRBJ2-3. The germline gives CDR1 DFQATT, CDR2 SNEGSKA (reference sequence). The CDR3 runs 11 residues. CDR3 protein: CSAGYSDTQYF.

The V and J genes are TRBV5-5 and TRBJ2-5; TCRdb's D call, TRBD1, is unchecked because there is no DNA. This CDR3 has 14 amino acids. CDR1 and CDR2 (germline): SGHKS, YYEKEE (reference sequence). CDR3: CASSLMGTQETQYF.

This chain joins TRBV6-5 and TRBJ1-1; the D call of TRBD1 rests on TCRdb alone, since no DNA is present to check it. The CDR3 covers 14 residues. Germline lookup yields CDR1 MNHEY and CDR2 SVGAGI. CDR3: CASRTGQGAFEAFF.

The gene calls are TRBV4-2 and TRBJ1-5; the D gene TCRdb calls, TRBD1, cannot be checked with no DNA. The germline CDR1 and CDR2 sequences are LGHNA and YNFKEQ. The CDR3 spans 16 residues. The CDR3 loop reads CASSQHTGQGRQPQHF.